Below, 15 T cell receptor beta chains from the same sample are listed, as sequenced in a study of cytomegalovirus exposure and HLA in healthy donors. The PCR was carried out with 60 Vbeta primers and 13 Jbeta primers. Sequencing used immunoSEQ multiplex PCR; TCRdb keeps in-frame clones, though not all of them. The sample comprises 110,000 to 150,000 clones, about 72% of which are singletons, and less than 2.5% rests with the top ten. Input material: PBMCs. The receptors derive from a man aged 40-49 years in good health and CMV-seronegative.

This clone was found a few times. The chain carries TRBV6-1 and TRBJ1-1, with 9 bases aligning to TRBD1. The junction had 12 bases not matched to a gene; V was cut back by 7 bases and J by 6 bases. Germline loops: CDR1 MNHNS, CDR2 SASEGT. This CDR3 comprises 15 residues. The CDR3, as DNA: TGTGCCAGCACCAGGGACAGGGTTCAGGGGGCTGAAGCTTTCTTT. Amino acids: CASTRDRVQGAEAFF.

Remarks on this clone: One end of the junction varies from germline; a read error may be responsible. The chain links TRBV4-3 to TRBJ2-7; 8 bases are shared with TRBD1. Germline loops: CDR1 LGHNA, CDR2 YSLEER. The CDR3 contains 12 residues. CDR3: CASSRDRGEHYF. DNA of the CDR3: TGCGCCAGCAGCCGAGACAGGGGCGAGCATTACTTC.

J is TRBJ2-3 and V is TRBV29-1, with unresolved D. Germline assignment: CDR1 SQVTM and CDR2 ANQGSEA. Trimming removed 4 bases from V and 6 bases from J, with 5 bases in between. The CDR3 runs 10 residues. The CDR3 loop is CSVVLDTQYF. For the CDR3, the DNA is TGCAGCGTTGTCCTGGATACGCAGTATTTT.

This clone was found a few times. The rearrangement uses TRBV10-1 and TRBJ2-1, with 8 bases that match TRBD2. The CDR3 has 16 residues. Germline CDR1 is WNHNN and CDR2 is SYGVQD (reference sequence). V shed 2 bases, J shed 5 bases, and the junction held 8 bases outside the gene matches. The CDR3 DNA sequence: TGCGCCAGCAGTGAGGTGGCTAGCGGGTATGACAATGAGCAGTTCTTC. This gives the protein CASSEVASGYDNEQFF.

The rearrangement links TRBV12-5 to TRBJ1-5; D gene uncertain. V was clipped by 1 base and J by 6 bases, with 16 bases between them. The germline gives CDR1 LGHNT, CDR2 FRNRAP. The CDR3 has 16 residues. The CDR3 nucleotides are TGTGCTAGTGGTTTGGGGAGTAGCGGGTTGGCTCAGCCCCAGCATTTT. The encoded protein is CASGLGSSGLAQPQHF.

This sequence joins TRBV7-2 and TRBJ1-6; 9 positions match TRBD1. Looked up from germline, CDR1 is SGHTA and CDR2 is FQGNSA. This CDR3 is 15 amino acids long. V lost 5 bases, J lost 8 bases, and 7 bases stayed unmatched. CDR3 bases: TGTGCCAGCAGCATACCAAGGACAGGGGATTCACCCCTCCACTTT. It is translated as CASSIPRTGDSPLHF.

The V call is TRBV7-3, the J call TRBJ1-2; 8 bases are shared with TRBD1. The CDR3 sequence is 14 residues long. Germline values: CDR1 SGHTA, CDR2 FQGTGA. Germline trimming cut 5 bases from V and 4 bases from J; bases unmatched to any gene: 6. In DNA, the CDR3 is TGTGCCAGCAGCCTAGGACAGGGAGGCTATGGCTACACCTTC. Translated: CASSLGQGGYGYTF.

Only a few counts were recorded for this clone. The chain joins TRBV11-2 to TRBJ2-3; tentative D call: TRBD2 (6 bases). The germline gives CDR1 SGHAT, CDR2 FQNNGV. Trimming stripped 4 bases from V and 3 bases from J, with 17 bases between. The CDR3 consists of 16 residues. CDR3 in DNA: TGTGCCAGCAGCTCGTATCCTATCGGGAGTACAGATACGCAGTATTTT. This sequence encodes CASSSYPIGSTDTQYF.

The chain has TRBV9 and TRBJ1-3; D unclear. Trimming left V 5 bases short and J 4 bases short, with 4 bases between. The CDR3 contains 11 residues. Germline-derived CDR1 and CDR2 are SGDLS and YYNGEE. The CDR3 sequence is CASSTGNTIYF. The CDR3 DNA reads TGTGCCAGCAGTACAGGAAACACCATATATTTT.

In DNA form, the CDR3 reads TGTGCCAGCAGCTTACGACTAGCGGGAGAATACGAGCAGTACTTC. Translated, it gives CASSLRLAGEYEQYF. The V gene is TRBV5-4, the J gene TRBJ2-7, with 12 positions matching TRBD2. CDR3 length: 15 amino acids. V dropped 2 bases and J dropped 4; count of bases not matched to a gene: 4. Germline-derived CDR1 and CDR2 are SGHNT and YYREEE (reference sequence).

This chain connects TRBV19 to TRBJ2-7; TRBD2 matches 7 bases. V gave up 6 bases and J gave up 5 bases; unmatched junction bases: 10. CDR1 and CDR2 from the germline V gene are LNHDA and SQIVND (reference sequence). The CDR3 has 14 amino acids. The CDR3 region has the DNA TGTGCCAGTAGGGGGGGGGTTGGAGTCGACGAGCAGTACTTC. Translating gives CASRGGVGVDEQYF.

This clone was seen a few times. This chain uses TRBV7-9 with TRBJ2-1; TRBD2 agrees at 10 bases. Looked up from germline, CDR1 is SEHNR and CDR2 is FQNEAQ (reference sequence). This CDR3 spans 18 amino acids. Trimming at V came to 1 base and at J to 4 bases, leaving 10 bases not matched to a gene. The CDR3 here is CASSLVPSGRSAYNEQFF. In DNA, the CDR3 is TGTGCCAGCAGCTTAGTCCCTAGCGGGAGATCTGCTTACAATGAGCAGTTCTTC.

The V gene is TRBV19, the J gene TRBJ2-3; 9 bases match TRBD2. There are 15 residues in the CDR3. Looked up from germline, CDR1 is LNHDA and CDR2 is SQIVND (reference sequence). The junction had 7 bases not matched to a gene; V was cut back by 3 bases and J by 6 bases. The CDR3 region has the DNA TGTGCCAGTAGTATGCGTAGCGGGGGAGGTGATACGCAGTATTTT. Protein: CASSMRSGGGDTQYF. Variable domain in full (rest from reference TRBV19 and TRBJ2-3): DGGITQSPKYLFRKEGQNVTLSCEQNLNHDAMYWYRQDPGQGLRLIYYSQIVNDFQKGDIAEGYSVSREKKESFPLTVTSAQKNPTAFYLCASSMRSGGGDTQYFGPGTRLTVL.

The chain recombines TRBV27 with TRBJ1-3, with D perhaps TRBD1 (5 bases). Germline V gives CDR1 MNHEY, CDR2 SMNVEV (reference sequence). The CDR3 has 13 residues. V was shortened by 3 bases and J by 4 bases, with 7 bases between the two germline ends. The CDR3 DNA is TGTGCCAGCAGTTTCAGGGAAGGAAACACCATATATTTT. This gives the protein CASSFREGNTIYF.

This chain joins TRBV5-8 and TRBJ2-2, with D hard to call. V lost 3 bases and J 10 bases, leaving 10 bases between the germline ends. The CDR3 has 12 residues. Germline V CDR1 and CDR2: SGHTS, YDEGEE. CDR3 nucleotides: TGTGCCAGCAGCTCCCTCGGTTTGGAGCTGTTTTTT. Amino acid sequence: CASSSLGLELFF.